These 24 T cell receptor beta chains share one sample of origin, sequenced in a study of T cells in tumors after PD-1 blockade. Sequencing used immunoSEQ multiplex PCR; TCRdb keeps in-frame clones, though not all of them. The table records some 66,000 clones, around 72% of them present only once. This specimen was PBMCs, taken after anti-PD-1 treatment. The source is a human donor with basal cell carcinoma.

The gene calls are TRBV18 and TRBJ2-7; D is tentatively TRBD1 or TRBD2 (5 bases each). The germline V gene has CDR1 KGHSH and CDR2 LQKENI. The CDR3 runs 13 residues. With 5 bases removed from V and 0 bases from J, the gap between germline ends came to 8 bases. The CDR3 DNA reads TGTGCCAGCTCAGGGACCACCTCCTACGAGCAGTACTTC. This gives the protein CASSGTTSYEQYF.

The V and J genes are TRBV19 and TRBJ1-5; D gene unclear. The CDR3 is 15 amino acids. CDR1 is LNHDA, CDR2 SQIVND, per germline (reference sequence). V lost 3 bases to trimming and J lost 0 bases, with 9 bases between them. CDR3 DNA sequence: TGTGCCAGTAGTATCCCCTGGGGTAGCAATCAGCCCCAGCATTTT. The encoded protein is CASSIPWGSNQPQHF.

This chain links TRBV19 with TRBJ2-6; D is ambiguous. Germline-derived CDR1 and CDR2 are LNHDA and SQIVND (reference sequence). Trimming left V 5 bases short and J 0 bases short, with 8 bases between. The CDR3 totals 15 residues. CDR3 coding DNA: TGTGCCAGTAGTCTTAGGGCCTCTGGGGCCAACGTCCTGACTTTC. Encoded protein: CASSLRASGANVLTF. Full variable domain (outside the CDR3, taken from reference TRBV19 and TRBJ2-6): DGGITQSPKYLFRKEGQNVTLSCEQNLNHDAMYWYRQDPGQGLRLIYYSQIVNDFQKGDIAEGYSVSREKKESFPLTVTSAQKNPTAFYLCASSLRASGANVLTFGAGSRLTVL.

The chain combines TRBV28 with TRBJ2-2; 7 positions match TRBD2. CDR1 MDHEN and CDR2 SYDVKM come from the germline V gene. The CDR3 spans 15 residues. Unmatched junction bases numbered 4, after V lost 5 bases and J lost 1 base. The CDR3, as DNA: TGTGCCAGCAGTCATGGGGGGGAGAACACCGGGGAGCTGTTTTTT. Protein: CASSHGGENTGELFF.

The CDR3 spells CASSATRDTGELFF. As DNA, the CDR3 is TGTGCCAGCAGCGCCACTCGGGATACCGGGGAGCTGTTTTTT. V gene TRBV4-2 combines with J gene TRBJ2-2; possible D gene TRBD2, 5 bases. Trimming took 5 bases from V and 5 from J, leaving 12 bases between them. CDR1 is LGHNA and CDR2 is YNFKEQ in the germline V gene. CDR3 size: 14 residues.

The J gene is TRBJ1-5, the V gene TRBV19; no reliable D call. From germline, CDR1 is LNHDA and CDR2 SQIVND (reference sequence). This CDR3 contains 14 residues. Trimming stripped 2 bases from V and 3 bases from J, with 8 bases between. The CDR3 is CASSISQVNQPQHF. CDR3 bases: TGTGCCAGTAGTATATCCCAGGTCAATCAGCCCCAGCATTTT.

The rearrangement uses TRBV7-9 and TRBJ2-3, with TRBD2 matching 9 bases. The CDR3 spans 15 residues. V was clipped by 4 bases and J by 5 bases; unmatched bases: 7. CDR1 is SEHNR, CDR2 FQNEAQ, per germline (reference sequence). This CDR3 is CASSSLRGGGDTQYF. In DNA form, the CDR3 reads TGTGCCAGCAGCTCATTGCGGGGGGGAGGAGATACGCAGTATTTT.

This chain links TRBV12-5 with TRBJ2-4; D might be TRBD2 (6 bases). CDR1 and CDR2 (germline): LGHNT, FRNRAP. V lost 1 base and J lost 2, with 18 bases in between. The CDR3 contains 18 residues. CDR3 sequence: CASGLAPGYGGTKNIQYF. The CDR3 nucleotides are TGTGCTAGTGGTTTGGCACCCGGATATGGGGGGACCAAAAACATTCAGTACTTC.

The chain links TRBV7-9 to TRBJ1-2; the D gene is possibly TRBD1 (5 bases). The V and J ends lost 1 base and 4 bases respectively, with 13 bases between them. Germline CDR1 reads SEHNR; CDR2 reads FQNEAQ (reference sequence). The CDR3 has 15 amino acids. The CDR3 protein is CASSLDKGYSYGYTF. For the CDR3, the DNA is TGTGCCAGCAGCTTAGATAAGGGGTATAGCTATGGCTACACCTTC.

The chain uses TRBV5-5 and TRBJ1-1; TRBD1 is a possible D gene (5 bases). V was cut by 4 bases and J by 1 base, with 14 bases left in between. The CDR3 loop spans 15 amino acids. The germline CDR1 and CDR2 sequences are SGHKS and YYEKEE (reference sequence). CDR3 DNA: TGTGCCAGCAGCCCGGCTGAAGGGACGAACACTGAAGCTTTCTTT. Encoded protein: CASSPAEGTNTEAFF.

The V call is TRBV10-2, the J call TRBJ2-7, with D maybe TRBD2 (5 bases). This CDR3 contains 11 residues. The V end was cut by 4 bases, the J end by 6 bases, with 7 bases between. CDR1 is WSHSY and CDR2 is SAAADI in the germline V gene. Here the CDR3 reads CASSARGEQYF. DNA of the CDR3: TGCGCCAGCAGTGCCCGGGGCGAGCAGTACTTC.

This clone was seen only a few times. The chain links TRBV2 to TRBJ2-1, with a weak D call TRBD1 (6 bases). The CDR3 has 13 amino acids. Between the trimmed V and J ends, which lost 6 bases and 6 bases, there was a span of 12 bases. In germline, CDR1 is SNHLY, CDR2 FYNNEI. CDR3 sequence reads: CASSAGTSNEQFF. The CDR3 coding sequence is TGTGCCAGCAGCGCCGGGACAAGCAATGAGCAGTTCTTC.

The genes are TRBV5-1 and TRBJ2-2; D not certain. V lost 0 bases and J 6 bases, leaving 9 bases between the germline ends. CDR1 is SGHRS, CDR2 YFSETQ, per germline. CDR3 length: 14 residues. The CDR3 loop reads CASSLAVGSGELFF. The CDR3 DNA reads as TGCGCCAGCAGCTTGGCCGTGGGCTCCGGGGAGCTGTTTTTT.

This chain uses TRBV5-1 with TRBJ1-1; D call uncertain. CDR3 length equals 15 residues. CDR1 and CDR2 from the germline V gene are SGHRS and YFSETQ. V lost 4 bases and J lost 4, with 17 bases in between. DNA of the CDR3: TGCGCCAGCAGCCGCTGGAGCGCGGCGGGCACTGAAGCTTTCTTT. Protein product: CASSRWSAAGTEAFF.

The V call is TRBV18, the J call TRBJ1-1, with 10 bases identical to TRBD1. V shed 3 bases, J shed 1 base, and the junction held 14 bases outside the gene matches. CDR1 and CDR2 (germline): KGHSH, LQKENI. This CDR3 contains 19 residues. CDR3 loop: CASSPTRTRTGGGNTEAFF. Written as DNA, the CDR3 is TGTGCCAGCTCACCCACCCGCACCAGGACAGGGGGGGGGAACACTGAAGCTTTCTTT. Full variable domain (rest looked up from reference TRBV18 and TRBJ1-1): NAGVMQNPRHLVRRRGQEARLRCSPMKGHSHVYWYRQLPEEGLKFMVYLQKENIIDESGMPKERFSAEFPKEGPSILRIQQVVRGDSAAYFCASSPTRTRTGGGNTEAFFGQGTRLTVV.

The chain links TRBV7-2 to TRBJ2-5; D call uncertain. The CDR3 sequence is 13 residues long. The V gene lost 2 bases and the J gene lost 0 bases, with 4 bases spanning the gap. The germline gives CDR1 SGHTA, CDR2 FQGNSA. The CDR3 region has the DNA TGTGCCAGCAGCTTATCACACCAAGAGACCCAGTACTTC. Translated, it gives CASSLSHQETQYF.

This chain joins TRBV6-5 and TRBJ2-7; TRBD2 aligns across 9 bases. With V trimmed by 10 bases and J by 2 bases, 3 bases remained unmatched. The V gene's germline CDR1 is MNHEY and CDR2 SVGAGI. The CDR3 is 12 residues long. CDR3 nucleotide sequence: TGTGCCACTAGCGGGGAGGCCTACGAGCAGTACTTC. This encodes CATSGEAYEQYF.

This chain uses TRBV19 with TRBJ1-2; the D is unclear. The CDR3 length is 12 residues. The germline V and J ends were trimmed by 0 bases and 5 bases, with 4 bases remaining between them. Germline V lookup: CDR1 LNHDA, CDR2 SQIVND (reference sequence). Here the CDR3 DNA reads TGTGCCAGTAGTATAGAGGGTTATGGCTACACCTTC. Translating it yields CASSIEGYGYTF.

The chain is built from TRBV6-4 and TRBJ2-2, with TRBD2 as a possible D gene (5 bases). The germline V gene has CDR1 MRHNA and CDR2 SNTAGT. The V end was cut by 0 bases, the J end by 7 bases, with 6 bases between. The CDR3 has 13 amino acids. The DNA of the CDR3 is TGTGCCAGCAGTGACTCCGGGGACGGGGAGCTGTTTTTT. Translation gives CASSDSGDGELFF.

The chain recombines TRBV6-6 with TRBJ2-7; TRBD2 matches 7 bases. The CDR3 is 12 residues long. CDR1 MNHNY and CDR2 SVGAGI come from the germline V gene (reference sequence). V shed 7 bases, J shed 2 bases, and the junction held 2 bases outside the gene matches. DNA of the CDR3: TGTGCCAGCACGGGGGGAGCCTACGAGCAGTACTTC. This encodes CASTGGAYEQYF.

This clone was counted once. The V gene is TRBV3-1 (or the pseudogene TRBV3-2), the J gene TRBJ1-6; D is unresolved. Germline V gene sequence: CDR1 LGHDT, CDR2 YNNKEL (reference sequence). CDR3 length: 17 residues. Trimming cost V 0 bases and J 0 bases, with 9 bases left between them. The CDR3 DNA reads TGTGCCAGCAGCCAAGATATAGGTAGCTCCTATAATTCACCCCTCCACTTT. Encoded protein: CASSQDIGSSYNSPLHF.

The CDR3: CASSPPVWDPKGQYF. As DNA, the CDR3 is TGTGCCAGCAGTCCCCCGGTTTGGGACCCAAAGGGGCAGTATTTT. The chain combines TRBV28 with TRBJ2-3, with D perhaps TRBD1 or TRBD2 (5 bases each). V was shortened by 5 bases and J by 11 bases, with 23 bases between the two germline ends. From germline, CDR1 is MDHEN and CDR2 SYDVKM. This CDR3 comprises 15 residues.

The chain employs TRBV7-8 and TRBJ2-3; D unclear. CDR1 is SGHVS and CDR2 is FQNEAQ in the germline V gene. V was shortened by 1 base and J by 2 bases, with 7 bases between the two germline ends. The CDR3 sequence is 14 residues long. This CDR3 is CASSLDRPTDTQYF. CDR3 DNA: TGTGCCAGCAGCTTAGACCGCCCCACAGATACGCAGTATTTT.

This chain links TRBV24-1 with TRBJ2-7, with D tentatively TRBD1 or TRBD2 (6 bases each). Trimming took 8 bases from V and 4 from J, leaving 17 bases between them. The CDR3 runs to 14 residues. CDR1 and CDR2 from the germline V gene are KGHDR and SFDVKD. CDR3 amino acids: CATTFEGGVYEQYF. The CDR3, as DNA: TGTGCCACCACCTTCGAGGGGGGCGTTTACGAGCAGTACTTC.